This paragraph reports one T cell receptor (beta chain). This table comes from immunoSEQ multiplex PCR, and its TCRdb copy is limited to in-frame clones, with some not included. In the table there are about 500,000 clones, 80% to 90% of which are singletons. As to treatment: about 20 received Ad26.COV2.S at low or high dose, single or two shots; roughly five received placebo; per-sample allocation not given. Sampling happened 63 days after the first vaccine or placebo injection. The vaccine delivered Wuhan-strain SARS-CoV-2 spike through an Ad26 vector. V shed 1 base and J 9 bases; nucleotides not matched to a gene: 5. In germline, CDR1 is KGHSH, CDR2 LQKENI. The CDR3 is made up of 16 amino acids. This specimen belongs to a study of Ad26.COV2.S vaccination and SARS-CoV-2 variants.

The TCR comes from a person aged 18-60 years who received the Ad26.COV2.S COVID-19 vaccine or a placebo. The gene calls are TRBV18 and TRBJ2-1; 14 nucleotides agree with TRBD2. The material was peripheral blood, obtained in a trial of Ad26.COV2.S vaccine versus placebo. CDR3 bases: TGTGCCAGCTCACCACTGGGACTAGCGGGAGCTAGTGAGCAGTTCTTC. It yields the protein CASSPLGLAGASEQFF.